This paragraph reports one T cell receptor beta chain. V was clipped by 4 bases and J by 9 bases; unmatched bases: 13. The germline V gene encodes CDR1 SGHNT and CDR2 YYREEE (reference sequence). The CDR3 runs to 16 residues. Authors' data handling: Nucleated cell counts were estimated from reference gene primer amplification. Clones were sequenced by immunoSEQ multiplex PCR, and TCRdb holds only the in-frame ones, with some missing. V and J calls and clone size are as listed in that table; D and trimming were resolved from the DNA. The repertoire includes about 260,000 clones, 84% of them detected once, and about 1.5% sits in the top ten. This sample was included in a study of blood T cell repertoires in COVID-19. The overall study: COVID-19 samples, acute and convalescent, were from the United States, Italy and Spain. Sources were T cells, B-cell-depleted T cells, or PBMCs; the material itself was cDNA or gDNA.

The origin of this receptor is a woman between 40 and 50 years old who had recovered from COVID-19. Sequencing was done on a sample of peripheral blood. The V and J genes are TRBV5-4 and TRBJ1-1; 12 bases align to TRBD1. The CDR3 reads CASSTWGPGQGAKAFF. The DNA for the CDR3 is TGTGCCAGCAGCACTTGGGGACCGGGACAGGGGGCTAAAGCTTTCTTT.